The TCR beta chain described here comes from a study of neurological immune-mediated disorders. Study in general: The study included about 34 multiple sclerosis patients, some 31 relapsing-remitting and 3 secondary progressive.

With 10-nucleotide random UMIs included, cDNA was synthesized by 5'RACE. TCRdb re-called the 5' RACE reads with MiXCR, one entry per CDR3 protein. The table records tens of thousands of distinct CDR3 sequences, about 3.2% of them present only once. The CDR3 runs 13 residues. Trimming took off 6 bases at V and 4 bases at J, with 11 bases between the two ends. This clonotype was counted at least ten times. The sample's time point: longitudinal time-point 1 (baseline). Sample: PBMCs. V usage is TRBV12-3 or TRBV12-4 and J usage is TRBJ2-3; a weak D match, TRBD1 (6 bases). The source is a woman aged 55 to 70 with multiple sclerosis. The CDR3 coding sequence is TGTGCCAGCAGACAACAGGGCCCAGATACGCAGTATTTT. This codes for CASRQQGPDTQYF.